A single sample is the source of the 6 T cell receptor beta chains below, sequenced in a study of preoperative IRX-2 immunotherapy in early breast cancer. Sequencing was performed with immunoSEQ multiplex PCR; in TCRdb, only in-frame clones are kept and a portion is missing. The sample includes about 3,300 clones, roughly 72% of them seen just once. Treatment: preoperative locoregional IRX-2 cytokine immunotherapy. The input for sequencing was tumor tissue, taken before IRX-2 immunotherapy. The source of these receptors is a human donor with breast cancer.

This clone occurred a few times. This sequence joins TRBV11-3 and TRBJ2-5, with 7 nucleotides matching TRBD1. From germline, CDR1 is SGHNT and CDR2 YENEEA. The J segment lost 5 bases and the V segment lost 5 bases, leaving 11 bases of the junction unmatched. CDR3 length: 15 residues. In nucleotides, the CDR3 is TGTGCCAGCAGCAAAGGGCGACAGGGATCGGAGACCCAGTACTTC. Translating gives CASSKGRQGSETQYF.

This clone was seen a single time. The J gene is TRBJ1-3, the V gene TRBV19; tentatively, D is TRBD1 (6 bases). Trimming took 6 bases from V and 2 from J, leaving 11 bases between them. The CDR3 has 14 amino acids. The V gene's germline CDR1 is LNHDA and CDR2 SQIVND (reference sequence). The CDR3 here is CASRSGTTGNTIYF. The CDR3 DNA reads as TGTGCCAGTAGGTCCGGGACAACTGGAAACACCATATATTTT.

This chain connects TRBV6-8 to TRBJ2-2; D not certain. This CDR3 is built from 13 residues. Per germline, CDR1 MNHGY and CDR2 SAAAGT. Trimming cost V 7 bases and J 6 bases, with 12 bases left between them. CDR3 DNA sequence: TGTGCCAGCAATATAGGCGGTTCCGGGGAGCTGTTTTTT. Its protein product is CASNIGGSGELFF.

This clone turned up a few times. The chain employs TRBV10-3 and TRBJ2-5, with TRBD2 as a possible D gene (5 bases). V lost 2 bases, J lost 1 base, and 11 bases lay in between. The CDR3 runs to 15 residues. Germline V gene data show CDR1 as ENHRY and CDR2 as SYGVKD. The DNA of the CDR3 is TGTGCCATCAGTGAGGGGCGGGCCATCCAAGAGACCCAGTACTTC. As protein: CAISEGRAIQETQYF.

The chain has TRBV15 and TRBJ2-7; D may match TRBD1 or TRBD2 (5 bases each). Germline lookup yields CDR1 LNHNV and CDR2 YYDKDF (reference sequence). CDR3 size: 15 residues. V was trimmed by 3 bases and J by 4 bases, leaving 16 bases between them. CDR3 in DNA: TGTGCCACCAGCAGTAACGAGGGGTTCCATTACGAGCAGTACTTC. Amino acids: CATSSNEGFHYEQYF.

Here the CDR3 reads CASSRTANTEAFF. The CDR3 DNA reads TGTGCCAGCTCACGAACTGCCAACACTGAAGCTTTCTTT. The rearrangement links TRBV18 to TRBJ1-1; D call uncertain. From germline, CDR1 is KGHSH and CDR2 LQKENI. V was trimmed by 4 bases and J by 2 bases, leaving 8 bases between them. CDR3 length equals 13 residues.